The present entry profiles one TCR beta chain with its context. Antigen unknown. The table came from immunoSEQ multiplex PCR; TCRdb's copy has only in-frame clones and leaves some out. The data hold some 150,000 clones, with 86% observed a single time. Second-dose recipients at about 4 or about 12 weeks were treated as one pooled group. Trimming took 7 bases from V and 0 from J, leaving 11 bases between them. This CDR3 comprises 14 residues. The germline CDR1 and CDR2 sequences are MGHDK and SYGVNS. The data were taken from a study of T cell responses to AZD1222 COVID-19 vaccine. Study-wide points: Vaccination with two AZD1222 doses was followed by a rise in Spike-specific TCR breadth and depth. Of spike-specific TCRs, nearly half reportedly target regions left unmutated in variants. Sampled repertoires all dated from after the peak T cell response.

Sequenced here: peripheral blood, sampled 28 days after the second AZD1222 dose. The receptor was derived from an adult who received the AZD1222 COVID-19 vaccine. The chain employs TRBV25-1 and TRBJ2-3; D is perhaps TRBD1 (5 bases). CDR3 loop: CASTDSFSTDTQYF. The CDR3 DNA is TGTGCCAGCACTGACAGCTTTAGCACAGATACGCAGTATTTT.